Sequencing of this T cell receptor beta chain was carried out in a study of pediatric ulcerative colitis. Measured with immunoSEQ multiplex PCR; TCRdb has only the in-frame clones, and not every one. Of under 70,000 clones in the sample, about nine tenths were seen once. Germline values: CDR1 SGHTA, CDR2 FQGNSA. CDR3 length: 17 residues. Trimming left V 2 bases short and J 3 bases short, with 14 bases between. The specimen sequenced was blood. This TCR came from a boy younger than 18 who was a control in a study of pediatric ulcerative colitis. This chain connects TRBV7-2 to TRBJ2-6; maybe TRBD1 (6 bases). CDR3 sequence: CASSLQGIGSGANVLTF. In DNA form, the CDR3 reads TGTGCCAGCAGCTTACAGGGGATAGGGAGTGGGGCCAACGTCCTGACTTTC.